This TCR beta chain was found in a study of regulatory T cells in long-lasting Graves disease. In the study overall: Newly diagnosed Graves' patients had taken antithyroid drugs under 3 months.

The time point is: newly diagnosed GD, antithyroid drugs for less than 3 months. Making the TCR library involved RNA that had been extracted from PBMCs. American Thyroid Association guidelines defined how Graves' disease was diagnosed. Patient provenance is recorded as an endocrinology department in Xi'an, China. The CDR3 has 13 residues. CDR1 MGHRA and CDR2 YSYEKL come from the germline V gene. With 1 base removed from V and 8 bases from J, the gap between germline ends came to 11 bases. HTBI primers from iRepertoire and Arm-PCR of CDR3 regions yielded the TCR beta libraries. Via MiXCR, TCRdb re-called the multiplex PCR reads, giving one row per CDR3 protein. The table records 350,000 to 450,000 distinct CDR3 sequences, under 15% of them present only once. The sample also formed part of further work on T cells in Graves' hyperthyroidism and ophthalmopathy. From that report: Those patients with uncontrolled infection, other autoimmune disease, pregnancy or lactation were excluded.

Sequenced material: peripheral blood mononuclear cells (PBMCs), taken at new diagnosis, from a patient treated with antithyroid drugs. The chain uses TRBV4-1 and TRBJ1-2; D is unresolved. The receptor comes from a woman younger than 45 with Graves disease. The CDR3, as DNA: TGCGCCAGCAGCCAAGTTGATGATGGGGGCTACACCTTC. Translation: CASSQVDDGGYTF.